This T cell receptor (beta chain) emerged from a study of early T cells in non-severe SARS-CoV-2 infection. Overall study results and limits: The matching step, a VDJdb search, favored anti-spike CD8 responses and missed private and CD4 specificities.

Researchers attached unique molecular identifiers to individual cDNA molecules. From the 5' RACE reads, TCRdb called clonotypes with MiXCR, one entry per CDR3 protein. The sample holds around 50,000 distinct CDR3 sequences, around an eighth seen once. Germline CDR1 SGHAT, CDR2 FQNNGV. This CDR3 comprises 16 residues. V lost 0 bases and J 4 bases, leaving 15 bases between the germline ends. Details on this clonotype: The antigen remains unidentified.

The receptor was derived from an adult who was a healthcare worker with PCR-confirmed SARS-CoV-2 infection or an uninfected control (not recorded which). The chain uses TRBV11-2 and TRBJ2-5, with D possibly TRBD1 on 5 matching bases. The source material was whole blood. The CDR3 DNA is TGTGCCAGCAGCTTAGATCCAGGGCCCCCGGGAGAGACCCAGTACTTC. This codes for CASSLDPGPPGETQYF.